Included here is one TCR beta chain sequence, with context. Its antigen remains undetermined. There are no base qualities to consult, and no much larger clone falls within one base. These data belong to a study of blood T cell repertoires in COVID-19 (dated by TCRdb to 2018 to 2021). In the study overall: Recovered participants in ImmuneRACE Cohort 3 were defined as having two consecutive negative NP/OP PCR tests, clearance from a healthcare professional, or resolution of symptoms. The dataset comprised deeply sampled blood TCRbeta repertoires from subjects exposed to, actively infected with, or recovered from COVID-19. Samples were obtained from the ongoing ImmuneRACE study (first 160 participants) and from about 1,300 subjects provided by 6 global collaborators. Samples covering the acute and convalescent phases of COVID-19 were provided by collaborators in the United States, Italy and Spain. Sample metadata almost always included a de-identified subject ID, COVID-19 status, age in years and sex. The repertoires were released in a freely available public database meant as a resource for research on the immune response to SARS-CoV-2. The material from the prospective study consisted of cDNA or gDNA derived from T cells, B-cell-depleted T cells, or PBMCs. Where available, HLA class I and class II types were taken from metadata supplied by the sample provider and were not determined by assay-based typing. What the authors observed across the whole study: The amount of clinical and demographic metadata varied by source and participant and was provided uncurated.

At the junction V is shortened by 4 bases and J by 5 bases; bases outside the gene matches: 7. The CDR3 numbers 14 residues from cysteine through phenylalanine. Of all the DNA, just the CDR3 is kept, 42 bases in frame from base 1. Looking up the germline V gene yields CDR1 MDHEN and CDR2 SYDVKM. In the prospective study, participants were about 18 to 95 years old, resided in 20 to 30 geographic areas of the United States, and were enrolled through a virtual design. In the prospective study, participants were assigned to cohorts based on the clinical history participants reported in a screening survey and a study questionnaire. Mobile phlebotomists in the prospective study collected whole blood, serum and a nasopharyngeal or oropharyngeal swab from every participant. Over a roughly two-month period, participants in the prospective study had the option of providing additional blood draws and questionnaires. Before DNA extraction, blood samples from the prospective study were shipped at room temperature or frozen.

The immunoSEQ Assay, a bias-controlled multiplex PCR, was used to amplify TCRbeta CDR3 regions from genomic DNA. In the authors' own workflow: The number of nucleated cells in each sample was estimated from the amplification of reference gene primers within the assay. Sequence reads were collapsed and filtered to measure the absolute abundance of every unique TCRbeta CDR3 rearrangement. Productive Simpson clonality was computed per sample as the square root of Simpson's diversity index over productive rearrangements. TCRdb obtained this table from immuneACCESS and retained in-frame rearrangements with V and J assigned. These tables miss some clones; where compared with another copy, unresolved V genes account for less than half of the shortfall, and the remainder is unexplained. That table supplies the V and J calls and clone size; D and trimming were determined from the DNA. This sample is represented by 200,000 to 250,000 clones; roughly nine tenths of them were singletons. The ten largest make up over 3% of the sample.

The receptor was derived from a woman aged 45-60 years in a cohort exposed to, infected with or recovered from COVID-19 (not recorded which). This receptor chain uses TRBV28 and TRBJ1-2, with 7 central nucleotides matching TRBD1. The sequenced material came from PBMCs or T cells enriched from blood (not recorded which). CDR3 region: CASSWITQGYGYTF. The base sequence is TGTGCCAGCAGTTGGATTACACAGGGGTATGGCTACACCTTC.